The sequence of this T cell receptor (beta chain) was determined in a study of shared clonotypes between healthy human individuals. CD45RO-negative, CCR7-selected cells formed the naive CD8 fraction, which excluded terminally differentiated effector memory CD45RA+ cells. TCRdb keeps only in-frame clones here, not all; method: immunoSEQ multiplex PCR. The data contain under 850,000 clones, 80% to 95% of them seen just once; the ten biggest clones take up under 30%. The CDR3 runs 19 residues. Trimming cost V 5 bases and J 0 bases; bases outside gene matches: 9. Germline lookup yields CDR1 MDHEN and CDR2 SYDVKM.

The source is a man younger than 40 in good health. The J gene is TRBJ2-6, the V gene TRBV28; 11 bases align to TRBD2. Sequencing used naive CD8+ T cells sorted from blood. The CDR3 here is CASSRTGLAGHSGANVLTF. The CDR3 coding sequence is TGTGCCAGCAGTCGAACTGGACTAGCGGGCCACTCTGGGGCCAACGTCCTGACTTTC.